This is a list of T cell receptor beta chains from one sample in a study of metastatic and nonmetastatic thyroid tumors. TCRdb used MiXCR to call clones anew from the PCR reads. The sample contains about 20,000 clones, under 30% of which appear only once. Sequencing used tumor tissue. These receptor sequences come from a male donor with papillary thyroid cancer or a benign thyroid nodule (not recorded which). Some clones in this sample may be carry-over from other donors' samples. Both conserved end residues are part of each CDR3. The D gene is left open where the match is weak. Clone size is not always given. Where it is, it says once, few, many or a class for expanded clones.

j_call d_call v_call clone_size cdr3_aa cdr3_nt
TRBJ1-5 - TRBV6-1 few CASGRVGQPQHF TGTGCCAGCGGGAGGGTCGGTCAGCCCCAGCATTTT
TRBJ1-5 - TRBV5-1 - CASSSGSPGEPQHF TGCGCCAGCAGCTCCGGGTCACCAGGGGAGCCCCAGCATTTT
TRBJ1-1 - TRBV11-2 many CASSANTEAFF TGTGCCAGCAGCGCGAACACTGAAGCTTTCTTT
TRBJ1-1 - TRBV5-1 - CASSLGGVEKAFF TGCGCCAGCAGCTTGGGAGGGGTTGAGAAAGCTTTCTTT
TRBJ2-1 TRBD2 TRBV6-1 few CASRPLAGGDEQFF TGTGCCAGCAGACCACTAGCGGGAGGCGATGAGCAGTTCTTC
TRBJ1-6 TRBD1 TRBV29-1 - CSVTQGVDSPLHF TGCAGCGTGACCCAGGGGGTGGATTCACCCCTCCACTTT
TRBJ2-7 - TRBV28 few CASSPQTGSFSYEQYF TGTGCCAGCAGTCCACAGACAGGTTCGTTCTCCTACGAGCAGTACTTC
TRBJ2-7 - TRBV7-9 medium-sized CASSQDYYEQYF TGTGCCAGCAGCCAGGACTACTACGAGCAGTACTTC
TRBJ2-1 - TRBV24-1 - CATSRRRDSYNEQFF TGTGCCACCAGTAGGCGGCGGGACAGCTACAATGAGCAGTTCTTC
TRBJ2-1 TRBD1 TRBV15 few CATSRRRDSNEQFF TGTGCCACCAGCAGACGCCGGGACAGCAATGAGCAGTTCTTC
TRBJ2-5 - TRBV6-2/TRBV6-3 - CASSYVGVSRQETQYF TGTGCCAGCAGTTACGTTGGGGTCAGTCGGCAAGAGACCCAGTACTTC